This T cell receptor (beta chain) was recorded in a study of control samples from healthy donors and cancer patients. Germline CDR1 reads MNHEY; CDR2 reads SVGEGT. CDR3 length: 13 amino acids. V lost 2 bases to trimming and J lost 6 bases, with 8 bases between them. TCRdb's table, derived via immunoSEQ multiplex PCR, lists solely in-frame clones and lacks some. The table shows around 67,000 clones, with approximately 89% occurring only once. The clonotype comes from a man in his sixties with colorectal cancer. What was sequenced was PBMCs. The V and J genes are TRBV6-2 or TRBV6-3 and TRBJ2-4; D is ambiguous. As DNA, the CDR3 is TGTGCCAGCAGTTACCCGGGCCCAAACATTCAGTACTTC. This translates into CASSYPGPNIQYF.